These T cell receptor beta chains were read from a single sample in a study of blood T cell repertoires in COVID-19. Data came from immunoSEQ multiplex PCR; TCRdb stores just in-frame clones and leaves some out. The profile shows about 190,000 clones, around nine tenths of them singletons. Sequenced input: peripheral blood. The receptors here all came from a woman under 30 who had recovered from COVID-19. Both conserved end residues are part of each CDR3. Fields, in order: D gene, clone size, J gene, V gene, CDR3 DNA, CDR3 protein. A D gene is named only where the DNA matches it firmly. Rows give clone size only sometimes, using once, few, many, or a class for an expanded clone.

D: -
size: -
J: TRBJ2-2
V: TRBV19
DNA: TGTGCCAGTAGTATTGTCGGTTACGCGAACACCGGGGAGCTGTTTTTT
CDR3: CASSIVGYANTGELFF

D: -
size: once
J: TRBJ1-6
V: TRBV19
DNA: TGTGCCAGTACGCGGGGGCCAATAAGGAATTCACCCCTCCACTTT
CDR3: CASTRGPIRNSPLHF

D: TRBD2
size: -
J: TRBJ2-3
V: TRBV7-3
DNA: TGTGCCAGCAGCTTTGCGGGGGGCGAGGGTACGCAGTATTTT
CDR3: CASSFAGGEGTQYF

D: -
size: few
J: TRBJ2-7
V: TRBV5-1
DNA: TGCGCCAGCAGCCGGTCCCTCTACGAGCAGTACTTC
CDR3: CASSRSLYEQYF

D: -
size: -
J: TRBJ2-2
V: TRBV5-6
DNA: TGTGCCAGCAGCTTGGCGTCCCGGGAGTGGCCGAACACCGGGGAGCTGTTTTTT
CDR3: CASSLASREWPNTGELFF

D: TRBD2
size: -
J: TRBJ2-1
V: TRBV11-2
DNA: TGTGCCAGCAGCTACACTAGCGGAGTTATATTCTCCTACAATGAGCAGTTCTTC
CDR3: CASSYTSGVIFSYNEQFF

D: TRBD2
size: -
J: TRBJ2-3
V: TRBV6-6
DNA: TGTGCCAGCAGTCCACGGGGGGGGGCAGATACGCAGTATTTT
CDR3: CASSPRGGADTQYF

D: TRBD1
size: few
J: TRBJ1-6
V: TRBV5-5
DNA: TGTGCCAGCAGCTCCATGACAGGGGGCAATTCACCCCTCCACTTT
CDR3: CASSSMTGGNSPLHF

D: -
size: -
J: TRBJ2-6
V: TRBV6-5
DNA: TGTGCCACCTCGACGGGAACCGGGGCCAACGTCCTGACTTTC
CDR3: CATSTGTGANVLTF

D: TRBD2
size: -
J: TRBJ2-5
V: TRBV18
DNA: TGTGCCAGCTCGACCACCAGGTCTAGCGGCCAAGAGACCCAGTACTTC
CDR3: CASSTTRSSGQETQYF

D: TRBD1
size: -
J: TRBJ1-5
V: TRBV19
DNA: TGTGCCAGTAGTAGGCAGGGGGCTATAGATCAGCCCCAGCATTTT
CDR3: CASSRQGAIDQPQHF

D: -
size: -
J: TRBJ2-5
V: TRBV6-2/TRBV6-3
DNA: TGTGCCAGCAGTTACTTACGGACTGGGCTAGTCGTGGAGACCCAGTACTTC
CDR3: CASSYLRTGLVVETQYF

D: -
size: -
J: TRBJ2-2
V: TRBV28
DNA: TGTGCCAGCAGTTTATTCAGGGGGGTTGCAGGGGAGCTGTTTTTT
CDR3: CASSLFRGVAGELFF

D: TRBD1
size: -
J: TRBJ1-5
V: TRBV5-6
DNA: TGTGCCAGCAGCGGGACAGTTAGCAATCAGCCCCAGCATTTT
CDR3: CASSGTVSNQPQHF

D: TRBD2
size: -
J: TRBJ2-3
V: TRBV9
DNA: TGTGCCAGCAGCGCCGCGGGGGGCCGACCAGATACGCAGTATTTT
CDR3: CASSAAGGRPDTQYF

D: TRBD1
size: few
J: TRBJ1-4
V: TRBV3-1/TRBV3-2
DNA: TGTGCCAGCAGCCCGGACAGGGGGTTCACAACTAATGAAAAACTGTTTTTT
CDR3: CASSPDRGFTTNEKLFF

D: -
size: -
J: TRBJ1-1
V: TRBV27
DNA: TGTGCCAGCAGTCCTATACAGGGAGGGGGAACTGAAGCTTTCTTT
CDR3: CASSPIQGGGTEAFF

D: TRBD2
size: -
J: TRBJ2-1
V: TRBV4-1
DNA: TGCGCCAGCAGCCAATATAGCGGGAGGGCGGGGGGTGAGCAGTTCTTC
CDR3: CASSQYSGRAGGEQFF

D: -
size: -
J: TRBJ2-3
V: TRBV20-1
DNA: TGCAGTGCTAGCGGGTTAGATACGCAGTATTTT
CDR3: CSASGLDTQYF

D: TRBD1
size: -
J: TRBJ1-1
V: TRBV2
DNA: TGTGCCAGCAGTGAAGCGGGGACAGGGAACACTGAAGCTTTCTTT
CDR3: CASSEAGTGNTEAFF

D: -
size: -
J: TRBJ2-5
V: TRBV6-5
DNA: TGTGCCAGCAGCCTTACGAGGAAAGAGACCCAGTACTTC
CDR3: CASSLTRKETQYF

D: TRBD1
size: -
J: TRBJ2-7
V: TRBV5-1
DNA: TGCGCCAGCAGCTCCGGGACAGGGCTATACGAGCAGTACTTC
CDR3: CASSSGTGLYEQYF

D: TRBD1
size: once
J: TRBJ2-2
V: TRBV19
DNA: TGTGCCAGTAGTATAAGGACAGGCCCCACCGGGGAGCTGTTTTTT
CDR3: CASSIRTGPTGELFF

D: -
size: once
J: TRBJ2-1
V: TRBV7-2
DNA: TGTGCCAGCAGCCTTGGGACTCCCTTCAATTCCTACAATGAGCAGTTCTTC
CDR3: CASSLGTPFNSYNEQFF

D: -
size: -
J: TRBJ1-5
V: TRBV7-9
DNA: TGTGCCAGCAGCTTAGGAGCTGCCTTCCAGCCCCAGCATTTT
CDR3: CASSLGAAFQPQHF

D: TRBD1
size: many
J: TRBJ1-6
V: TRBV6-8
DNA: TGTGCCAGCAGTAACGCCAACCACAGGGGGCGTACACCCCTCCACTTT
CDR3: CASSNANHRGRTPLHF

D: -
size: -
J: TRBJ2-1
V: TRBV5-4
DNA: TGTGCCAGCAGCCCCGGTGCCGGTACGGAGCAGTTCTTC
CDR3: CASSPGAGTEQFF

D: TRBD1
size: -
J: TRBJ1-2
V: TRBV5-5
DNA: TGTGCCAGCAGGGGACAGGGCGACTACACCTTC
CDR3: CASRGQGDYTF

D: TRBD1
size: once
J: TRBJ1-4
V: TRBV20-1
DNA: TGCAGTGCTAGTCAGGGGGCGGCTAATGAAAAACTGTTTTTT
CDR3: CSASQGAANEKLFF

D: -
size: -
J: TRBJ1-1
V: TRBV30
DNA: TGTGCCTGGAGTGTACCCGCCCCTGGACGGACTAACACTGAAGCTTTCTTT
CDR3: CAWSVPAPGRTNTEAFF

D: TRBD2
size: -
J: TRBJ2-3
V: TRBV9
DNA: TGTGCCAGCAGCGTACCTCTAGCGGGAGTGGGGCGGGATACGCAGTATTTT
CDR3: CASSVPLAGVGRDTQYF

D: -
size: once
J: TRBJ1-2
V: TRBV6-2/TRBV6-3
DNA: TGTGCCAGCAGTTATACGGCGGAGATTTATGGCTACACCTTC
CDR3: CASSYTAEIYGYTF

D: TRBD2
size: once
J: TRBJ2-5
V: TRBV7-9
DNA: TGTGCCAGCAGCTTAATGCGGGGGTTGGAGACCCAGTACTTC
CDR3: CASSLMRGLETQYF

D: TRBD2
size: -
J: TRBJ2-3
V: TRBV2
DNA: TGTGCCAGCACAGGACTAGCGCCAGATACGCAGTATTTT
CDR3: CASTGLAPDTQYF

D: TRBD2
size: -
J: TRBJ2-3
V: TRBV7-2
DNA: TGTGCCAGCAGCTTAGACTGGACTAGCGGGAGCACAGATACGCAGTATTTT
CDR3: CASSLDWTSGSTDTQYF

D: -
size: once
J: TRBJ2-1
V: TRBV7-8
DNA: TGTGCCAGCAGCTTAGGTCTAGGCTACAATGAGCAGTTCTTC
CDR3: CASSLGLGYNEQFF

D: -
size: -
J: TRBJ2-5
V: TRBV4-1
DNA: TGCGCCAGCAGCCAAGAGGCGCGGCAAGAGACCCAGTACTTC
CDR3: CASSQEARQETQYF

D: -
size: once
J: TRBJ1-2
V: TRBV5-4
DNA: TGTGCCAGCAGCCAGACCGACAAGACCTATGGCTACACCTTC
CDR3: CASSQTDKTYGYTF

D: -
size: -
J: TRBJ2-1
V: TRBV7-2
DNA: TGTGCCAGCAGCTCATTAGAGATAGAGCAGTTCTTC
CDR3: CASSSLEIEQFF

D: -
size: -
J: TRBJ1-1
V: TRBV9
DNA: TGTGCCAGCAGCGTAGTTGGTCGACAGCGAGAGACGAACACTGAAGCTTTCTTT
CDR3: CASSVVGRQRETNTEAFF

D: TRBD1
size: -
J: TRBJ1-4
V: TRBV10-1
DNA: TGCGCCAGCAGTGAGTCCGGACAGGGAGAAAAACTGTTTTTT
CDR3: CASSESGQGEKLFF

D: -
size: -
J: TRBJ2-7
V: TRBV6-5
DNA: TGTGCCAGCAGCCCCGGACAGTACAACGAGCAGTACTTC
CDR3: CASSPGQYNEQYF

D: -
size: -
J: TRBJ1-1
V: TRBV5-1
DNA: TGCGCCAGCAGCTTGTGGGGCCATGACAGTGGGAACACTGAAGCTTTCTTT
CDR3: CASSLWGHDSGNTEAFF

D: TRBD2
size: -
J: TRBJ2-1
V: TRBV3-1/TRBV3-2
DNA: TGTGCCAGCAGCCCTCTCTTGCGGGGGGGTGATTATGAGCAGTTCTTC
CDR3: CASSPLLRGGDYEQFF

D: TRBD1
size: -
J: TRBJ2-7
V: TRBV6-5
DNA: TGTGCCAGCAGTTACCGGACAGGGACCTACGAGCAGTACTTC
CDR3: CASSYRTGTYEQYF

D: -
size: -
J: TRBJ1-1
V: TRBV11-2
DNA: TGTGCCAGCAGCGCCGACAGGCGTAACACTGAAGCTTTCTTT
CDR3: CASSADRRNTEAFF

D: TRBD1
size: -
J: TRBJ1-3
V: TRBV7-2
DNA: TGTGCCAGCAGCTCCGGACAGGGGGCGAGATCTGGAAACACCATATATTTT
CDR3: CASSSGQGARSGNTIYF

D: TRBD1
size: -
J: TRBJ1-2
V: TRBV6-5
DNA: TGTGCCAGCAGAAATACGGGACAGAGCTATGGCTACACCTTC
CDR3: CASRNTGQSYGYTF

D: -
size: -
J: TRBJ2-1
V: TRBV19
DNA: TGTGCCAGTAGTATATTGAGTTTTCAGTTCTTC
CDR3: CASSILSFQFF

D: -
size: -
J: TRBJ2-7
V: TRBV2
DNA: TGTGCCAGCAGTGAAGAACTAGTTTCCTACGAGCAGTACTTC
CDR3: CASSEELVSYEQYF

D: -
size: few
J: TRBJ2-1
V: TRBV3-1/TRBV3-2
DNA: TGTGCCAGCAGCCAAACTAGGTCCAATGAGCAGTTCTTC
CDR3: CASSQTRSNEQFF

D: -
size: once
J: TRBJ1-1
V: TRBV12-3/TRBV12-4
DNA: TGTGCCAGCAGTTTAGCAGGGGGCACTGAAGCTTTCTTT
CDR3: CASSLAGGTEAFF

D: -
size: -
J: TRBJ2-1
V: TRBV4-2
DNA: TGTGCCAGCAGCGATGGACTCGTAGCTGACAATGAGCAGTTCTTC
CDR3: CASSDGLVADNEQFF

D: -
size: -
J: TRBJ1-2
V: TRBV6-2/TRBV6-3
DNA: TGTGCCAGCAGTCCCGGAGCGGGTGCCTATGGCTACACCTTC
CDR3: CASSPGAGAYGYTF